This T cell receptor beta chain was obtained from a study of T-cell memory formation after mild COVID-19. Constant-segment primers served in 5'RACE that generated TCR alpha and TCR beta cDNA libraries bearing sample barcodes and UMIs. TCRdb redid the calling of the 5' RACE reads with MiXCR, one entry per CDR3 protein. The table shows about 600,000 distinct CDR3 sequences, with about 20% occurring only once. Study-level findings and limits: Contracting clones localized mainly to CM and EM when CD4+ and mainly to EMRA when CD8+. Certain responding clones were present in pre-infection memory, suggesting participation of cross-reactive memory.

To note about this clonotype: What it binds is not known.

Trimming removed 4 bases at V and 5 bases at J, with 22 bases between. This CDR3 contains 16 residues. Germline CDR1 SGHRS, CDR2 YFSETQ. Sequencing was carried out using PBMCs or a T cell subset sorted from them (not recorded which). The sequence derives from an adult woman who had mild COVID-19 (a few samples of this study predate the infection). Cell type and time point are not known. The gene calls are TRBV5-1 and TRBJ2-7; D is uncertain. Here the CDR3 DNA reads TGCGCCAGCAGCCCGAAACCAGAGGTTGGAGACAACGAGCAGTACTTC. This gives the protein CASSPKPEVGDNEQYF.